Shown below are 21 T cell receptor beta chains from a single sample sequenced in a study of blood T cell repertoires in COVID-19. Profiling relied on immunoSEQ multiplex PCR, and the TCRdb table lists in-frame clones only, not all of them. In the table there are approximately 300,000 clones, over 80% of which are singletons. Specimen: peripheral blood. These receptors all stem from a woman in her 50s with COVID-19, enrolled during active disease.

This chain connects TRBV5-6 to TRBJ2-3; the D gene is possibly TRBD2 (5 bases). This CDR3 contains 15 residues. Trimming cost V 2 bases and J 5 bases, with 15 bases left between them. Germline assignment: CDR1 SGHDT and CDR2 YYEEEE. The CDR3 loop is CASSFVEGSGDTQYF. DNA of the CDR3: TGTGCCAGCAGCTTCGTTGAGGGCTCGGGAGATACGCAGTATTTT.

The chain has TRBV29-1 and TRBJ2-7; D possibly corresponds to TRBD1 (6 bases). Germline V CDR1 and CDR2: SQVTM, ANQGSEA. The CDR3 contains 13 residues. The ends were cut back, 4 bases at V and 2 bases at J, with 12 bases in the middle. CDR3 DNA sequence: TGCAGCGTTGCTTGGACAGCAACCTACGAGCAGTACTTC. As protein: CSVAWTATYEQYF.

This clone was observed a handful of times. The V call is TRBV4-1, the J call TRBJ2-3; 7 bases line up with TRBD2. In germline, CDR1 is MGHRA, CDR2 YSYEKL. This CDR3 region has 15 residues. The V segment lost 4 bases and the J segment 2 bases; nucleotides outside the gene matches: 6. The CDR3 DNA is TGCGCCAGCAGCCTACTCAGCGGGACCACAGATACGCAGTATTTT. Protein product: CASSLLSGTTDTQYF.

The genes are TRBV20-1 and TRBJ1-5; D remains ambiguous. The germline V and J ends were trimmed by 3 bases and 3 bases, with 9 bases remaining between them. The CDR3 extends over 13 amino acids. The germline CDR1 and CDR2 sequences are DFQATT and SNEGSKA (reference sequence). For the CDR3, the DNA is TGCAGTGCTAGTAAACAAATCAATCAGCCCCAGCATTTT. Protein sequence: CSASKQINQPQHF.

The V and J genes are TRBV29-1 and TRBJ2-2, with unresolved D. Trimming removed 7 bases at V and 1 base at J, with 7 bases between. This CDR3 region has 12 residues. Germline CDR1 SQVTM, CDR2 ANQGSEA. In nucleotides, the CDR3 is TGCAGCGGTCAGGAGAACACCGGGGAGCTGTTTTTT. It specifies CSGQENTGELFF.

The rearrangement links TRBV14 to TRBJ2-1; D gene ambiguous. The CDR3 covers 18 residues. The germline gives CDR1 SGHDN, CDR2 FVKESK. V was cut by 1 base and J by 4 bases, with 20 bases left in between. The CDR3 nucleotides read TGTGCCAGCAGCCAAGGGAGTTGGAAGTTCGATTCGTACAATGAGCAGTTCTTC. As protein: CASSQGSWKFDSYNEQFF.

This clone was picked up a small number of times. The chain has TRBV4-1 and TRBJ2-2; 7 nucleotides line up with TRBD2. CDR3 length: 15 residues. Germline CDR1 MGHRA, CDR2 YSYEKL. J gave up 6 bases and V 7 bases, and 11 bases lay outside the gene matches. Here the CDR3 reads CASKRGSRESGELFF. The CDR3 DNA reads TGCGCCAGCAAGCGGGGCAGCAGAGAATCCGGGGAGCTGTTTTTT.

At least ten counts were recorded for this clone. The chain joins TRBV19 to TRBJ2-2, with TRBD1 as a possible D gene (5 bases). Looked up from germline, CDR1 is LNHDA and CDR2 is SQIVND (reference sequence). The CDR3 has 14 residues. V lost 8 bases to trimming and J lost 5 bases, with 15 bases between them. The chain's CDR3 is CASSQLGVTGELFF. For the CDR3, the DNA is TGTGCCAGTTCTCAGTTAGGGGTAACCGGGGAGCTGTTTTTT.

The chain links TRBV27 to TRBJ1-6; 8 positions agree with TRBD1. Unmatched junction bases numbered 6, after V lost 4 bases and J lost 13 bases. The CDR3 is made up of 13 amino acids. Per germline, CDR1 MNHEY and CDR2 SMNVEV (reference sequence). Here the CDR3 DNA reads TGTGCCAGCAGTTGGGACAGGTTGTCTCCCCTCCACTTT. It is translated as CASSWDRLSPLHF.

The chain is built from TRBV2 and TRBJ2-7, with D perhaps TRBD1 (6 bases). The CDR3 is made up of 13 amino acids. V shed 9 bases and J shed 2 bases, with 14 bases lying between them. Germline V lookup: CDR1 SNHLY, CDR2 FYNNEI. CDR3 region: CARSPTGTYEQYF. The CDR3 DNA reads as TGTGCCAGATCGCCGACAGGTACCTACGAGCAGTACTTC.

V usage is TRBV3-1 (or the pseudogene TRBV3-2) and J usage is TRBJ2-7; 9 bases match TRBD1. J lost 3 bases, V lost 0 bases, and 6 bases had no gene match. The germline V gene encodes CDR1 LGHDT and CDR2 YNNKEL (reference sequence). CDR3 length equals 16 residues. The CDR3 loop is CASSQEMDRGDYEQYF. The CDR3 DNA reads as TGTGCCAGCAGCCAAGAAATGGACAGGGGAGACTACGAGCAGTACTTC.

The chain recombines TRBV6-6 with TRBJ1-5, with 9 bases that match TRBD1. The CDR3 extends over 15 amino acids. V dropped 5 bases and J dropped 6; count of bases not matched to a gene: 8. Germline V gene lookup returns CDR1 MNHNY and CDR2 SVGAGI (reference sequence). CDR3: CASSDRDRVIQPQHF. The CDR3 bases are TGTGCCAGCAGTGACCGGGACAGGGTTATTCAGCCCCAGCATTTT.

The chain recombines TRBV30 with TRBJ2-1; weak D call: TRBD2 (7 bases). This CDR3 region has 16 residues. Germline V gene lookup returns CDR1 GTSNPN and CDR2 SVGIG (reference sequence). V lost 4 bases and J lost 8, with 24 bases in between. CDR3 sequence (DNA): TGTGCCTGGACTAGGGGGAGGGCCGGATCATGGGATGAGCAGTTCTTC. Protein sequence: CAWTRGRAGSWDEQFF.

The CDR3 is CASSPGLWETQYF. The CDR3 nucleotides read TGTGCCAGCTCACCAGGTCTATGGGAGACCCAGTACTTC. V is TRBV18 and J is TRBJ2-5; D not certain. Germline V gives CDR1 KGHSH, CDR2 LQKENI. V lost 2 bases and J lost 5, with 9 bases in between. The CDR3 is 13 amino acids.

The chain employs TRBV2 and TRBJ2-7; TRBD2 agrees at 11 bases. V gave up 6 bases and J gave up 3 bases; unmatched junction bases: 4. The germline CDR1 and CDR2 sequences are SNHLY and FYNNEI. This CDR3 region has 14 residues. CDR3: CASRPGTSGYEQYF. CDR3 DNA sequence: TGTGCCAGCAGACCCGGGACTAGCGGCTACGAGCAGTACTTC.

This chain joins TRBV28 and TRBJ2-3; TRBD2 matches 10 bases. Germline V lookup: CDR1 MDHEN, CDR2 SYDVKM. The CDR3 is 16 amino acids. V gave up 3 bases and J gave up 3 bases; unmatched junction bases: 6. The CDR3 loop reads CASSFHSGGRTDTQYF. In nucleotides, the CDR3 is TGTGCCAGCAGTTTCCATAGCGGGGGGAGGACAGATACGCAGTATTTT.

The V gene is TRBV18, the J gene TRBJ2-7; a weak D match, TRBD1 (5 bases). The germline V gene has CDR1 KGHSH and CDR2 LQKENI. This CDR3 has 14 residues. Deletions cut 2 bases from V and 4 bases from J, with 12 bases between. The CDR3, as DNA: TGTGCCAGCTCACCAGCCGATCAGGGTTACGAGCAGTACTTC. Amino acid sequence: CASSPADQGYEQYF.

This clone was detected only a few times. The chain combines TRBV19 with TRBJ1-3, with D possibly TRBD1 on 5 matching bases. The V end was cut by 3 bases, the J end by 5 bases, with 17 bases between. Germline CDR1 reads LNHDA; CDR2 reads SQIVND (reference sequence). The CDR3 extends over 16 amino acids. The CDR3 loop is CASSMPREAGRNTIYF. CDR3 nucleotide sequence: TGTGCCAGTAGTATGCCGCGCGAGGCAGGGAGAAACACCATATATTTT.

Only one count was recorded for this clone. The rearrangement uses TRBV6-5 and TRBJ2-7; TRBD1 matches at 11 bases. V lost 0 bases and J lost 6; bases outside the gene matches: 7. The germline V gene has CDR1 MNHEY and CDR2 SVGAGI. CDR3 length: 16 amino acids. CDR3 sequence: CASSYSWTGGSGEQYF. CDR3 nucleotides: TGTGCCAGCAGTTACTCTTGGACAGGGGGCTCGGGCGAGCAGTACTTC.

The chain's CDR3 is CAWGAGTGRTDTQYF. CDR3 coding DNA: TGTGCCTGGGGGGCAGGGACAGGGCGCACAGATACGCAGTATTTT. V is TRBV30 and J is TRBJ2-3; TRBD1 matches 9 bases. Germline CDR1 and CDR2: GTSNPN and SVGIG (reference sequence). The V gene end was trimmed by 5 bases and the J gene end by 1 base; junction bases not matched to a gene: 7. The CDR3 has 15 residues. The variable domain in full, completed from reference TRBV30 and TRBJ2-3, reads SQTIHQWPATLVQPVGSPLSLECTVEGTSNPNLYWYRQAAGRGLQLLFYSVGIGQISSEVPQNLSASRPQDRQFILSSKKLLLSDSGFYLCAWGAGTGRTDTQYFGPGTRLTVL.

The chain joins TRBV28 to TRBJ2-4; D possibly corresponds to TRBD1 (5 bases). Trimming stripped 4 bases from V and 0 bases from J, with 16 bases between. Per germline, CDR1 MDHEN and CDR2 SYDVKM. There are 17 residues in the CDR3. The CDR3: CASSSLKQARAKNIQYF. In DNA form, the CDR3 reads TGTGCCAGCAGTTCTCTAAAACAGGCCCGAGCCAAAAACATTCAGTACTTC.